This T cell receptor beta chain was found in a study of blood T cell repertoires in COVID-19. Study-level information: Both acute and convalescent COVID-19 samples were obtained from the United States, Italy and Spain. PBMCs, B-cell-depleted T cells, or T cells were the source of the cDNA or gDNA that made up the material.

In the original workflow: Reference gene primers were amplified, and this amplification served to estimate nucleated cell counts. The table came from immunoSEQ multiplex PCR; TCRdb's copy has only in-frame clones and leaves some out. The V and J calls and clone size were taken over from that table, and D and trimming were inferred from the DNA. The sample has about 74,000 clones, 80% to 85% seen once; the top ten hold 8% to 9%. Sequences were obtained from peripheral blood. The receptor's source is a man aged 45-65 years with active COVID-19.

The DNA of the CDR3 is TGTGCCAGCAGCGGGGGTAATTCACCCCTCCACTTT. Its translation: CASSGGNSPLHF. The chain carries TRBV6-5 and TRBJ1-6; possibly TRBD1 for D (5 bases). Germline V gene sequence: CDR1 MNHEY, CDR2 SVGAGI. The V end lost 6 bases, the J end lost 6 bases, and 6 bases lay between the germline ends. This CDR3 has 12 residues.